Sequencing of this T cell receptor beta chain was carried out in a study of T cells in Graves' hyperthyroidism and ophthalmopathy. Overall study findings and caveats: Most thyroid clonotypes with frequency above 0.001 were detected in blood. Through a model of 13 V-J features, ophthalmopathy was separated from stable hyperthyroidism.

This clonotype was seen a handful of times. Its antigen is not identified. Stable disease denoted Graves' hyperthyroidism without ophthalmopathy progression within 18 months. Clinical symptoms, serum thyroxine and TRAb, thyroid ultrasound and orbital computed tomography were used for the diagnoses. TCR beta CDR3 regions were amplified from RNA transcripts. A set of HTBI primers served as the primers for a first-round RT-PCR of the TCR CDR3. TCRdb independently ran MiXCR on the multiplex PCR reads; one entry per CDR3 protein. Of 600,000 or so distinct CDR3 sequences detected, 15% to 20% appear once; the ten largest clones hold 3.8%. The receptor comes from a woman aged 30 to 39 with Graves' hyperthyroidism. The specimen was blood.

The CDR3 DNA sequence: TGTGCCAGCAGTTGGACCATCGGCAATGAGCAGTTCTTC. It codes for CASSWTIGNEQFF. The J gene is TRBJ2-1, the V gene TRBV6-1; D unresolved. The CDR3 length is 13 residues. Germline CDR1 is MNHNS and CDR2 is SASEGT. Trimming stripped 5 bases from V and 6 bases from J, with 11 bases between.